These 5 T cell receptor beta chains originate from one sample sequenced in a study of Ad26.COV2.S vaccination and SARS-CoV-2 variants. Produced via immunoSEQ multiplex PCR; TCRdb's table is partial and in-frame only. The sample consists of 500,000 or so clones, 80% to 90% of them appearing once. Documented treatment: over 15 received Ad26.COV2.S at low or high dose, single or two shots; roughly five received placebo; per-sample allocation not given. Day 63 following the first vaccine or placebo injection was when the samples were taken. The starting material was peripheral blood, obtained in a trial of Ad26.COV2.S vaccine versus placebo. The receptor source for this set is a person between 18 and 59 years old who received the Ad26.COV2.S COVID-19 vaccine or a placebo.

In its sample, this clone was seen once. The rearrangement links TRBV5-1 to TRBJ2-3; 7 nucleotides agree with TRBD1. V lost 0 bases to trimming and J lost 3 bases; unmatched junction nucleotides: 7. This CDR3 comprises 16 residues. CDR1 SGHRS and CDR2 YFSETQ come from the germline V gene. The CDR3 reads CASSLEQDRRTDTQYF. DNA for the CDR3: TGCGCCAGCAGCTTGGAGCAGGACAGGAGGACAGATACGCAGTATTTT.

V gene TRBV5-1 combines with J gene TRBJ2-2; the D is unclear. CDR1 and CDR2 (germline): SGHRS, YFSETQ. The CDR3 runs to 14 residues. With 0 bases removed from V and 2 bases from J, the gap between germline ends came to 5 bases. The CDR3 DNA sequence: TGCGCCAGCAGCTTGGTGACAAACACCGGGGAGCTGTTTTTT. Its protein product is CASSLVTNTGELFF.

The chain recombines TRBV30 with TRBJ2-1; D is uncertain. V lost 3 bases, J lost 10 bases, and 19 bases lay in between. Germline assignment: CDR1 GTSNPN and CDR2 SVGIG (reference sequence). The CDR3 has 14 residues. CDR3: CAWSHPVLEIEQFF. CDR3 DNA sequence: TGTGCCTGGAGCCACCCGGTCTTGGAGATCGAGCAGTTCTTC.

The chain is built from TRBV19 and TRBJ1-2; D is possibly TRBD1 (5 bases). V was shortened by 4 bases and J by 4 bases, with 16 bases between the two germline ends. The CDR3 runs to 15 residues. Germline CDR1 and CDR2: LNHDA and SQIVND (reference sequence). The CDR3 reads CASSTVQGVGYGYTF. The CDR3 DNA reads TGTGCCAGTAGTACTGTGCAGGGAGTCGGCTATGGCTACACCTTC.

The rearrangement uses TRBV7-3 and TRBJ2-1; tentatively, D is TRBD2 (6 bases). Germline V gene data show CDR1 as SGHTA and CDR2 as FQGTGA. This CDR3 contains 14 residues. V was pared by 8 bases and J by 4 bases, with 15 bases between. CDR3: CASERAAGYNEQFF. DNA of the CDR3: TGTGCCAGCGAGCGAGCGGCGGGATACAATGAGCAGTTCTTC. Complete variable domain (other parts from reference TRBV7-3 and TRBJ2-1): GAGVSQTPSNKVTEKGKYVELRCDPISGHTALYWYRQSLGQGPEFLIYFQGTGAADDSGLPNDRFFAVRPEGSVSTLKIQRTERGDSAVYLCASERAAGYNEQFFGPGTRLTVL.